This TCR beta chain was recorded in a study of blood T cell repertoires in COVID-19. Looking at the study overall: Italy, Spain and the United States were the sources of the convalescent and acute COVID-19 samples. In each case, the material was cDNA or gDNA derived from T cells, B-cell-depleted T cells, or PBMCs.

In the authors' methods: Counts of nucleated cells, estimated from reference gene primer amplification, were obtained. Some clones are missing from TCRdb's copy, which holds only in-frame ones; the method was immunoSEQ multiplex PCR. That table furnishes V, J and clone size, whereas the DNA furnished D and trimming. Among 210,000 or so clones listed, about 85% were seen once. In its sample, this clone was seen once. CDR1 is PRHDT and CDR2 is FYEKMQ in the germline V gene (reference sequence). V trimming: 3 bases; J trimming: 7 bases; junction bases outside the gene matches: 9. The CDR3 runs to 15 residues.

J is TRBJ2-1 and V is TRBV13, with 7 bases aligning to TRBD1. The receptor comes from a woman between 18 and 30 years old who had recovered from COVID-19. The sample taken for sequencing was peripheral blood. Here the CDR3 reads CASSLTGQGANEQFF. Written as DNA, the CDR3 is TGTGCCAGCAGCTTGACAGGGCAAGGAGCGAATGAGCAGTTCTTC.